This TCR beta chain was obtained from a study of cytomegalovirus exposure and HLA in healthy donors. Study results and caveats: The listing of 150 or so TCR beta chains classed them as cytomegalovirus-associated. Analysis was performed later, and it showed HLA-associated TCR beta chains to be more clonally expanded than equally common others. In a later analysis, TCR beta V- and J-gene trimming was associated with a missense DCLRE1C variant. The presence/absence work took it that sequencing depth was about the same across donors.

Of note for this clone: Its antigen is unknown. The junction differs from germline at one of its ends, possibly a read error.

In the PCR, 60 Vbeta and 13 Jbeta primers were used. Sequencing was performed with immunoSEQ multiplex PCR; in TCRdb, only in-frame clones are kept and a portion is missing. The sample has roughly 130,000 clones; around 66% are singletons. Germline CDR1 and CDR2: SSHAT and FNYEAQ (reference sequence). CDR3 length: 13 amino acids. This TCR was sampled from a woman aged 55-75 years in good health and CMV-seronegative. Sequenced sample: PBMCs. V and J are TRBV7-7 and TRBJ2-5; D may be TRBD2 (5 bases). The CDR3 loop is CASSVRTAETQYF. CDR3 nucleotide sequence: TGTGCTAGCAGCGTGCGGACTGCAGAGACCCAGTACTTC.